This T cell receptor (beta chain) was documented in a study of CD8 T cells in Susac syndrome. Notes on this clonotype: Antigen unknown. The junction shows a germline mismatch at one end, possibly a read error.

The RNA, roughly 0.45 to 1 ug, was put through reverse transcription using random hexamers. TCRdb passed the immunoSEQ multiplex PCR reads through MiXCR, listing each CDR3 protein once. This table has about 300,000 distinct CDR3 sequences, 75% to 90% appearing once. CDR1 SSHAT and CDR2 FNYEAQ come from the germline V gene (reference sequence). The length of the CDR3 is 17 residues. TCR beta from blood CD8+ and CD4+ T cells was sequenced. Study observations and caveats: By the study's own acknowledgment, its TCR sequencing and HLA analysis included relatively few individuals.

The TCR originated in a human donor with multiple sclerosis. The rearrangement joins TRBV7-7 to TRBJ1-2, with a tentative D call TRBD1 (5 bases). Sequencing input: CD8+ T cells from PBMCs. CDR3 sequence (DNA): TGTGCTAGCAGCCGTACACCCAATGATGAGGGGAATCGTGGCTACACCTTC. As protein: CASSRTPNDEGNRGYTF.